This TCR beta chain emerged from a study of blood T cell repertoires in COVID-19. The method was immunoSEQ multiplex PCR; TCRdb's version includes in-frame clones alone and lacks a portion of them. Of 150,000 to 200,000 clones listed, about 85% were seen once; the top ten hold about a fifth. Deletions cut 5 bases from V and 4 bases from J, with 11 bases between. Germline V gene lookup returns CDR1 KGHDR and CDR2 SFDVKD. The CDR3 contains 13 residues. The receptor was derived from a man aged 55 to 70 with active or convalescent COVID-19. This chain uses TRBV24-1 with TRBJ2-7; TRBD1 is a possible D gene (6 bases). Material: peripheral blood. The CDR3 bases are TGTGCCACCAGTGCCACGGACAGATACGAGCAGTACTTC. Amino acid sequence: CATSATDRYEQYF.